This paragraph covers one T cell receptor beta chain sequence. These data belong to a study of blood T cell repertoires in COVID-19. Study context: Samples taken during acute and convalescent COVID-19 were collected in the United States, Italy and Spain.

Under the authors' procedure: Amplification of reference gene primers was used by the study to estimate nucleated cell counts. This table comes from immunoSEQ multiplex PCR, and its TCRdb copy is limited to in-frame clones, with some not included. The DNA was the basis for D and trimming; V, J and clone size are from that table. The sample has about 54,000 clones, roughly 79% seen once; the top ten hold over 4%. This TCR was sampled from a woman aged 60 to 75 with acute or convalescent COVID-19. The specimen was peripheral blood.

The CDR3, as DNA: TGTGCCAGCAGCCCCGTCGGGGGATTAGCTGAAGCTTTCTTT. This translates into CASSPVGGLAEAFF. This chain uses TRBV3-1 (or the pseudogene TRBV3-2) with TRBJ1-1; D perhaps matches TRBD1 (5 bases). The CDR3 runs 14 residues. With 4 bases removed from V and 6 bases from J, the gap between germline ends came to 15 bases. CDR1 and CDR2 from the germline V gene are LGHDT and YNNKEL (reference sequence).